This entry concerns a single T cell receptor beta chain. Its antigen is unknown. The PCR used 60 Vbeta and 13 Jbeta primers. TCRdb's copy holds only in-frame clones and misses some; the assay was immunoSEQ multiplex PCR. The sample contains approximately 170,000 clones, 68% of which appear only once. This sample is part of a study of cytomegalovirus exposure and HLA in healthy donors. Study-wide results and caveats: Exclusion as indistinguishable affected some V segments, including TRBV6-2 and TRBV6-3. Per published reports, the classifier diagnosed cytomegalovirus status with high specificity and sensitivity.

Germline V lookup: CDR1 MGHRA, CDR2 YSYEKL. V was pared by 1 base and J by 4 bases, with 13 bases between. The CDR3 is made up of 16 amino acids. Input material: PBMCs. This chain uses TRBV4-1 with TRBJ2-2; D possibly corresponds to TRBD1 (5 bases). The sequence was collected from a woman in her thirties or forties in good health and CMV-seropositive. The DNA for the CDR3 is TGCGCCAGCAGCCAAGGGGGATTTGGGGCCACCGGGGAGCTGTTTTTT. This translates into CASSQGGFGATGELFF.